The clone carrying this TCR beta chain was observed many times. The antigen is unknown. TCRdb passed the 5' RACE reads through MiXCR, listing each CDR3 protein once. The sample has about 400,000 distinct CDR3 sequences; 6.2% are singletons. This specimen belongs to a study of T cells after yellow fever vaccination. Notes on the study in general: Booster samples showed a return of most primary-vaccination clones (almost 97% CD4, 88% CD8). Compared with primary, the secondary response was weaker and peaked at day 5, not 15.

This clonotype was obtained from a man aged 30 to 39 who received the YFV17D yellow fever vaccine. Source: PBMCs, taken 5 days after the yellow fever booster vaccination.

CDR3 DNA: TGTGCCAGCAGGCCTCAGGGGCGAGAGACCCAGTACTTC. It yields the protein CASRPQGRETQYF. This rearrangement joins TRBV6-6 to TRBJ2-5; tentatively, D is TRBD1 (6 bases). This CDR3 is built from 13 residues. Trimming cost V 6 bases and J 4 bases, with 12 bases left between them. Per germline, CDR1 MNHNY and CDR2 SVGAGI (reference sequence).